The present T cell receptor (beta chain) was sequenced within a study of blood T cell repertoires in COVID-19. The overall study: T cells, B-cell-depleted T cells, or PBMCs supplied cDNA or gDNA.

TCRdb's copy holds only in-frame clones and misses some; the assay was immunoSEQ multiplex PCR. Of 540,000 or so clones listed, about 88% are singletons. V gave up 6 bases and J gave up 5 bases, with 16 bases separating them. This CDR3 spans 14 amino acids. Germline lookup yields CDR1 SGHTA and CDR2 FQGNSA. This sequence originates from a woman aged 45-60 years with COVID-19, enrolled during active disease. This chain connects TRBV7-2 to TRBJ2-5, with D tentatively TRBD1 (5 bases). The sequenced sample was peripheral blood. The CDR3 loop is CASSARVMWETQYF. The DNA of the CDR3 is TGTGCCAGCAGTGCCAGGGTGATGTGGGAGACCCAGTACTTC.